Listed below are T cell receptor beta chains from one sample, sequenced in a study of cytomegalovirus exposure and HLA in healthy donors. Libraries were prepared by immunoSEQ multiplex PCR; TCRdb keeps only in-frame clonotypes and omits some of them. Here the sample spans 99,000 or so clones, nearly 15% being singletons. Sequenced material: PBMCs. The source of these receptors is a female donor in good health and CMV-seronegative. Each CDR3 is given with its conserved first and last residue. A D gene is named only where the DNA matches it firmly. Clone size is given for some rows only: seen once, a few or many times, or a class if the clone is expanded.

>TRBD1|TRBV13|few|TRBJ2-4
TGTGCCAGCAGCACGCGACAGGGAATTCTGGCCAAAAACATTCAGTACTTC
CASSTRQGILAKNIQYF
>-|TRBV19|-|TRBJ2-2
TGTGCCAGTAGCAGGACCGGGGATGGCGGGGAGCTGTTTTTT
CASSRTGDGGELFF
>TRBD1|TRBV28|-|TRBJ1-6
TGTGCCAGCACATCCGACGGGACAGACAATAATTCACCCCTCCACTTT
CASTSDGTDNNSPLHF
>-|TRBV5-6|few|TRBJ1-2
TGTGCCAGCAGCTCATTCGGGATTATTAACTATGGCTACACCTTC
CASSSFGIINYGYTF
>TRBD1|TRBV2|-|TRBJ1-6
TGTGCCAGCAGTGGAGCAGGGGGACACGGTTCACCCCTCCACTTT
CASSGAGGHGSPLHF
>TRBD1|TRBV2|-|TRBJ2-7
TGTGCCAGCAGAGAGGCCACAGGGGTGACAGCCTACGAGCAGTACTTC
CASREATGVTAYEQYF
>TRBD1|TRBV6-5|few|TRBJ1-2
TGTGCCAGCGCTGGTCGGACAGGGAACTATGGCTACACCTTC
CASAGRTGNYGYTF
>-|TRBV27|few|TRBJ2-4
TGTGCCAGCAGAAACGACAGGCTAGCCAAAAACATTCAGTACTTC
CASRNDRLAKNIQYF
>TRBD1|TRBV30|few|TRBJ2-7
TGTGCCTGGACCGTATCCCCCACCGGGACAGGGTTCGTATACGAGCAGTACTTC
CAWTVSPTGTGFVYEQYF
>TRBD2|TRBV7-3|-|TRBJ2-3
TGTGCCAGCAGCTACCTAGCGGGAGCCACAGATACGCAGTATTTT
CASSYLAGATDTQYF
>TRBD1|TRBV2|-|TRBJ1-1
TGTGCCGGGGGCACGGGACAGGGAAGGGAAGCTTTCTTT
CAGGTGQGREAFF
>-|TRBV2|few|TRBJ1-4
TGTGCCAGCAGTGAGCGGTCAGAAAATGAAAAACTGTTTTTT
CASSERSENEKLFF
>TRBD2|TRBV7-3|-|TRBJ2-3
TGTGCCAGCAGCTTTGCCGGGAGGGCCTCGATAGATACGCAGTATTTT
CASSFAGRASIDTQYF
>TRBD2|TRBV28|few|TRBJ2-7
TGTGCCAGCAGCGAGGGACTAGCGGGAGAACTTCCCGAGCAGTACTTC
CASSEGLAGELPEQYF
>TRBD1|TRBV4-2|-|TRBJ1-3
TGTGCCAGCAGCCAGCCGGGACAGCTCTCTGGAAACACCATATATTTT
CASSQPGQLSGNTIYF
>TRBD1|TRBV7-9|-|TRBJ1-2
TGTGCCAGCAGCTTACAGGGGGCCGGTGGCTACACCTTC
CASSLQGAGGYTF
>-|TRBV29-1|few|TRBJ1-1
TGCAGCGTTGAAGGCGTTAGTATCGCTTTCTTT
CSVEGVSIAFF
>-|TRBV19|few|TRBJ2-7
TGTGCCAGTAGCCCAGGGCACGGCGCCTACGAGCAGTACTTC
CASSPGHGAYEQYF
>TRBD2|TRBV7-6|-|TRBJ2-1
TGTGCCAGCAGCTTTCGGCCAGCGGGAGGGCCCTACAATGAGCAGTTCTTC
CASSFRPAGGPYNEQFF
>-|TRBV27|few|TRBJ2-3
TGTGCCAGCAGTTTATTTGCAAGAAACGGGGGTGATACGCAGTATTTT
CASSLFARNGGDTQYF
>-|TRBV6-5|many|TRBJ2-3
TGTGCCAGCAGTTACTCACGAGTTGATACGCAGTATTTT
CASSYSRVDTQYF
>TRBD2|TRBV6-5|-|TRBJ2-1
TGTGCCAGCAGAATTACTAGCGGGGGGGCGAATGAGCAGTTCTTC
CASRITSGGANEQFF
>TRBD2|TRBV23-1|few|TRBJ2-7
TGCGCCAGCAGTCAATCGGCGGGACTAGCGGGGGCCTTCTACGAGCAGTACTTC
CASSQSAGLAGAFYEQYF
>-|TRBV5-4|-|TRBJ2-3
TGTGCCAGCAGCTTGTCCCCAGGGGCCCGCACAGATACGCAGTATTTT
CASSLSPGARTDTQYF
>-|TRBV20-1|few|TRBJ2-7
TGCAGTGCTAGAGATCTGAGCGTCCAGTACTTC
CSARDLSVQYF
>-|TRBV9|few|TRBJ1-1
TGTGCCAGCAGCGTAGATCAGGCCGCTGAAGCTTTCTTT
CASSVDQAAEAFF
>TRBD2|TRBV18|-|TRBJ2-3
TGTGCCAGCTCACCTAGCGGGAGGAGCACAGATACGCAGTATTTT
CASSPSGRSTDTQYF
>-|TRBV5-6|-|TRBJ2-7
TGTGCCAGCAGCTTGGGCGGGGGCGCCGGCTACGAGCAGTACTTC
CASSLGGGAGYEQYF
>-|TRBV7-2|few|TRBJ1-1
TGTGCCAGCAGCAGACAGATCCAGAACACTGAAGCTTTCTTT
CASSRQIQNTEAFF
>-|TRBV10-3|-|TRBJ2-1
TGTGCCATCAGTGAGCCTTCGTCCGGGTACAATGAGCAGTTCTTC
CAISEPSSGYNEQFF
>TRBD1|TRBV7-6|few|TRBJ1-3
TGTGCCAGCAGCTTAGCCCCGTTACAGGGGACTGGAAACACCATATATTTT
CASSLAPLQGTGNTIYF
>-|TRBV2|few|TRBJ1-6
TGTGCCAGCAGCCCGACTGGTTTTATGGGTTCACCCCTCCACTTT
CASSPTGFMGSPLHF
>-|TRBV5-1|-|TRBJ2-7
TGCGCCAGCAGCTTGGAGATGGACAGTCAACAGTACTTC
CASSLEMDSQQYF
>TRBD1|TRBV10-2|few|TRBJ2-7
TGCGCCAGCGGGGAGGACAGGGCTAGGGCGAAACAGTACTTC
CASGEDRARAKQYF
>TRBD1|TRBV25-1|few|TRBJ1-6
TGTGCCAGCCACTGGACAGGGCCGAATTCACCCCTCCACTTT
CASHWTGPNSPLHF
>-|TRBV5-1|-|TRBJ1-4
TGCGCCAGCAGGCCCCCCGGGGGTACTAATGAAAAACTGTTTTTT
CASRPPGGTNEKLFF
>TRBD2|TRBV5-6|-|TRBJ2-7
TGTGCCTCCACGGAGGGACTAGCGGGAGTGAACCACTACGAGCAGTACTTC
CASTEGLAGVNHYEQYF
>-|TRBV2|-|TRBJ2-1
TGTGCCAGCAGTGAAGCGCTTGGGGCGGGGAGCTACAATGAGCAGTTCTTC
CASSEALGAGSYNEQFF
>TRBD2|TRBV9|-|TRBJ2-5
TGTGCCAGCAGCGTGGGGGCGGGAGGGACCCAAGAGACCCAGTACTTC
CASSVGAGGTQETQYF
>-|TRBV6-5|few|TRBJ2-5
TGTGCCAGCTGGGAGGACGAAGAGACCCAGTACTTC
CASWEDEETQYF
>-|TRBV4-3|few|TRBJ1-2
TGCGCCAGCAGCCAAGACACAGGGCGGATTGGCTACACCTTC
CASSQDTGRIGYTF
>TRBD2|TRBV28|few|TRBJ2-1
TGTGCCAGCAGCTCCAGCGGGAGGGCCTCCAATGAGCAGTTCTTC
CASSSSGRASNEQFF
>TRBD1|TRBV4-3|-|TRBJ1-6
TGCGCCAGCAGCTACAGACAGGGGAATAATTCACCCCTCCACTTT
CASSYRQGNNSPLHF
>-|TRBV2|-|TRBJ2-1
TGTGCCAGCAGCGGGGACTTTCCAAGGGATGAGCAGTTCTTC
CASSGDFPRDEQFF
>TRBD1|TRBV29-1|few|TRBJ2-7
TGCAGCGTCGACAGGGGAGACTACGAGCAGTACTTC
CSVDRGDYEQYF
>TRBD1|TRBV5-8|-|TRBJ1-5
TGTGCCAGCAGCCGCCGGACAGGGGCCATCAATCAGCCCCAGCATTTT
CASSRRTGAINQPQHF
>-|TRBV5-6|few|TRBJ2-5
TGTGCCAGCAGCTTGGAGGGCAGGGTGGAACAAGAGACCCAGTACTTC
CASSLEGRVEQETQYF
>-|TRBV4-3|-|TRBJ1-2
TGCGCCAGCAGCCAAGAGTTGGGGAGTGCTGGCTACACCTTC
CASSQELGSAGYTF
>-|TRBV7-8|-|TRBJ1-1
TGTGCCAGCAGCCACCGTGCGGCAGTAAAAAACACTGAAGCTTTCTTT
CASSHRAAVKNTEAFF
>TRBD2|TRBV10-1|-|TRBJ2-7
TGCGCCAGCAGTGAGGGGAGGGTGCGAAGGTCCTACGAGCAGTACTTC
CASSEGRVRRSYEQYF
>TRBD2|TRBV9|few|TRBJ2-3
TGTGCCAGCAGCGTATCAGCGGGAGTAGCAGATACGCAGTATTTT
CASSVSAGVADTQYF
>TRBD1|TRBV27|many|TRBJ2-7
TGTGCCAGCAGTGGACAGGAAAACTCCTACGAGCAGTACTTC
CASSGQENSYEQYF
>TRBD2|TRBV7-3|-|TRBJ2-5
TGTGCCAGCAGCTTCTGGGGGGGGGAGACCCAGTACTTC
CASSFWGGETQYF